The entry below describes one T cell receptor beta chain. The source of the sample is a study of CD8+CD57+ T cells in acquired aplastic anemia. The CDR3 loop spans 14 amino acids. The germline V gene encodes CDR1 SEHNR and CDR2 FQNEAQ (reference sequence). V was clipped by 1 base and J by 3 bases; unmatched bases: 3. CDR3 and TCR beta VDJ profiling relied on a genomic DNA template. TCRdb re-analysed the reads in MiXCR, keeping a single row per CDR3 protein. The sample has roughly 300,000 distinct CDR3 sequences; 50% to 70% are singletons. The sequence was obtained from a human donor with severe aplastic anemia or a healthy control (not recorded which). Source material: sorted CD4+, CD8+, or CD8+CD57+ T cells (not recorded which) from PBMCs. The chain carries TRBV7-9 and TRBJ2-7; the match to TRBD1 covers 7 bases. The CDR3 DNA is TGTGCCAGCAGCTTAGGGAGACAGGGCTACGAGCAGTACTTC. Protein: CASSLGRQGYEQYF.